The 9 T cell receptor beta chains below all came from one sample that was sequenced in a study of cytomegalovirus exposure and HLA in healthy donors. PCR used 60 Vbeta primers and 13 Jbeta primers. The assay was immunoSEQ multiplex PCR, and TCRdb's table has in-frame clones only and misses some. Of under 150,000 clones listed, 80% are singletons. Material: PBMCs. These receptors all come from a man between 40 and 49 years old in good health and CMV-seropositive.

There are a few counts of this clone. The chain couples TRBV4-1 to TRBJ2-5; 7 positions agree with TRBD2. The germline V gene has CDR1 MGHRA and CDR2 YSYEKL. The V segment lost 1 base and the J segment 5 bases; nucleotides outside the gene matches: 10. This CDR3 is 16 amino acids long. Written as DNA, the CDR3 is TGCGCCAGCAGCCAAGGCAGGACTAGAGGATTGGAGACCCAGTACTTC. Its protein is CASSQGRTRGLETQYF.

This chain uses TRBV4-1 with TRBJ2-1, with 8 bases identical to TRBD2. This CDR3 spans 16 amino acids. V shed 3 bases and J 6 bases; nucleotides not matched to a gene: 10. Germline V gene sequence: CDR1 MGHRA, CDR2 YSYEKL. CDR3 in DNA: TGCGCCAGCAGCCAGGTCAGCGGGAGTTCGCTCAATGAGCAGTTCTTC. As protein: CASSQVSGSSLNEQFF.

The rearrangement uses TRBV5-5 and TRBJ1-3; possibly TRBD1 for D (5 bases). Germline loops: CDR1 SGHKS, CDR2 YYEKEE (reference sequence). The CDR3 runs 16 residues. V dropped 0 bases and J dropped 2 bases, with 12 bases sitting between them. CDR3 in DNA: TGTGCCAGCAGCTTGGTGGGAGGGGTTGCTGGAAACACCATATATTTT. It codes for CASSLVGGVAGNTIYF. Filled out from reference TRBV5-5 and TRBJ1-3, the complete variable domain reads DAGVTQSPTHLIKTRGQQVTLRCSPISGHKSVSWYQQVLGQGPQFIFQYYEKEERGRGNFPDRFSARQFPNYSSELNVNALLLGDSALYLCASSLVGGVAGNTIYFGEGSWLTVV.

This clone was seen just once. An end of the junction does not agree with germline; a read error may underlie this. The rearrangement links TRBV2 to TRBJ2-7; possibly TRBD1 for D (8 bases). The V gene's germline CDR1 is SNHLY and CDR2 FYNNEI. The CDR3 extends over 14 amino acids. The CDR3: CASSKAGQAYEQYF. The DNA for the CDR3 is TGTGCCAGCAGTAAAGCGGGACAGGCCTACGAGCAGTACTTC.

The chain recombines TRBV7-8 with TRBJ2-2, with TRBD1 identical over 7 bases. The CDR3 is 18 residues long. Germline V gene data show CDR1 as SGHVS and CDR2 as FQNEAQ. V was pared by 0 bases and J by 3 bases, with 10 bases of the junction left unmatched. The CDR3 reads CASSLATPTGEYTGELFF. CDR3 DNA: TGTGCCAGCAGCTTAGCGACGCCCACAGGGGAATACACCGGGGAGCTGTTTTTT.

The chain recombines TRBV6-6 with TRBJ2-3; 10 nucleotides align to TRBD1. This CDR3 has 13 residues. Trimming at V came to 8 bases and at J to 3 bases, leaving 2 bases not matched to a gene. CDR1 and CDR2 from the germline V gene are MNHNY and SVGAGI (reference sequence). The CDR3 sequence: CASQGQGTDTQYF. The CDR3 region has the DNA TGTGCCAGCCAGGGACAGGGGACAGATACGCAGTATTTT.

J is TRBJ2-3 and V is TRBV5-8; the D gene is possibly TRBD2 (6 bases). The CDR3 contains 16 residues. Trimming pared 5 bases from V and 2 bases from J, leaving 18 bases between. Germline values: CDR1 SGHTS, CDR2 YDEGEE. CDR3 sequence (DNA): TGTGCCAGCAGGGCCCTCGGGGGACCACTCACAGATACGCAGTATTTT. Translating it yields CASRALGGPLTDTQYF.

V and J are TRBV9 and TRBJ1-1; no reliable D call. This CDR3 is 14 amino acids long. Germline V CDR1 and CDR2: SGDLS, YYNGEE. Deletions cut 0 bases from V and 0 bases from J, with 6 bases between. In DNA form, the CDR3 reads TGTGCCAGCAGCGTAGAGCCTATGAACACTGAAGCTTTCTTT. Protein sequence: CASSVEPMNTEAFF.

The chain couples TRBV5-6 to TRBJ1-3; D possibly corresponds to TRBD1 (5 bases). V dropped 2 bases and J dropped 8 bases, with 11 bases sitting between them. Germline lookup yields CDR1 SGHDT and CDR2 YYEEEE. The CDR3 length is 13 residues. DNA for the CDR3: TGTGCCAGCAGCTTTGGCAGGGCTGACACCATATATTTT. Its protein is CASSFGRADTIYF. Based on the CDR3 plus reference TRBV5-6 and TRBJ1-3, the full variable domain is DAGVTQSPTHLIKTRGQQVTLRCSPKSGHDTVSWYQQALGQGPQFIFQYYEEEERQRGNFPDRFSGHQFPNYSSELNVNALLLGDSALYLCASSFGRADTIYFGEGSWLTVV.